What follows are 29 T cell receptor beta chains derived from one specimen sequenced in a study of cytomegalovirus exposure and HLA in healthy donors. Amplification used 60 Vbeta primers and 13 Jbeta primers. This table comes from immunoSEQ multiplex PCR, and its TCRdb copy is limited to in-frame clones, with some not included. The repertoire includes some 150,000 clones, roughly 87% of them detected once, and approximately 6.1% sits in the top ten. The sequenced material came from PBMCs. All receptors come from a man aged 25 to 40 in good health and CMV-seropositive.

For the CDR3, the DNA is TGTGCCAGTAGTATAGGACAGATCACAGATACGCAGTATTTT. This gives the protein CASSIGQITDTQYF. The chain couples TRBV19 to TRBJ2-3; tentatively, D is TRBD1 (5 bases). CDR1 is LNHDA, CDR2 SQIVND, per germline (reference sequence). Deletions cut 1 base from V and 2 bases from J, with 7 bases between. CDR3 size: 14 residues.

J is TRBJ2-3 and V is TRBV15, with 12 positions matching TRBD1. The CDR3 spans 14 residues. Germline assignment: CDR1 LNHNV and CDR2 YYDKDF (reference sequence). Trimming took 9 bases from V and 3 from J; bases not matched to a gene: 4. CDR3 coding DNA: TGTGCCACTCGGGACAGGGGGCTGACAGATACGCAGTATTTT. It specifies CATRDRGLTDTQYF.

As regards this clone: Other DNA sequences within the sample encode an identical CDR3. This chain uses TRBV5-1 with TRBJ2-3; D possibly corresponds to TRBD1 (5 bases). CDR3 length: 14 residues. The germline V gene encodes CDR1 SGHRS and CDR2 YFSETQ. Trimming left V 0 bases short and J 0 bases short, with 5 bases between. The CDR3 nucleotides read TGCGCCAGCAGCTTGGGACAGAGCACAGATACGCAGTATTTT. Its protein is CASSLGQSTDTQYF.

The chain links TRBV7-6 to TRBJ2-5; 7 nucleotides match TRBD2. Judging by the DNA end, TRBJ2-7 fits better; the J call may be wrong. The CDR3 runs to 16 residues. CDR1 SGHVS and CDR2 FNYEAQ come from the germline V gene. In DNA form, the CDR3 reads TGTGCCAGCAGCTTAGCCGGACGGGACTACTCCTACGAGCAGTACTTC. This codes for CASSLAGRDYSYEQYF.

The rearrangement links TRBV5-4 to TRBJ2-2; possible D gene TRBD2, 5 bases. V was cut by 4 bases and J by 3 bases, with 13 bases left in between. The CDR3 is made up of 15 amino acids. Germline V lookup: CDR1 SGHNT, CDR2 YYREEE (reference sequence). Here the CDR3 DNA reads TGTGCCAGCAGCCGATCGAGCGGCTACACCGGGGAGCTGTTTTTT. It codes for CASSRSSGYTGELFF.

This chain connects TRBV7-9 to TRBJ2-2; D is unresolved. Germline V gene sequence: CDR1 SEHNR, CDR2 FQNEAQ (reference sequence). Trimming pared 3 bases from V and 2 bases from J, leaving 10 bases between. This CDR3 spans 15 amino acids. CDR3 residues: CASSFSVQNTGELFF. CDR3 nucleotide sequence: TGTGCCAGCAGCTTTAGTGTGCAAAACACCGGGGAGCTGTTTTTT. Variable domain in full (rest from reference TRBV7-9 and TRBJ2-2): DTGVSQNPRHKITKRGQNVTFRCDPISEHNRLYWYRQTLGQGPEFLTYFQNEAQLEKSRLLSDRFSAERPKGSFSTLEIQRTEQGDSAMYLCASSFSVQNTGELFFGEGSRLTVL.

V usage is TRBV10-1 and J usage is TRBJ2-3, with a weak D call TRBD1 (5 bases). The V and J ends lost 4 bases and 1 base respectively, with 12 bases between them. The CDR3 is 15 residues long. CDR1 is WNHNN and CDR2 is SYGVQD in the germline V gene (reference sequence). CDR3 sequence (DNA): TGCGCCAGCAGTGGTGTAGAAGGGGGCACAGATACGCAGTATTTT. Amino acids: CASSGVEGGTDTQYF.

The chain carries TRBV4-2 and TRBJ2-7, with no clear D. Germline V gene data show CDR1 as LGHNA and CDR2 as YNFKEQ. CDR3 length: 14 amino acids. V was cut by 5 bases and J by 0 bases, with 11 bases left in between. The CDR3 loop is CASSFQVSSYEQYF. For the CDR3, the DNA is TGTGCCAGCAGCTTTCAAGTCAGCTCCTACGAGCAGTACTTC.

V is TRBV5-6 and J is TRBJ1-1; D ambiguous. The germline V gene encodes CDR1 SGHDT and CDR2 YYEEEE. The CDR3 runs 13 residues. Trimming took off 4 bases at V and 0 bases at J, with 7 bases between the two ends. The CDR3 DNA reads TGTGCCAGCAGCATTACAATGAACACTGAAGCTTTCTTT. It codes for CASSITMNTEAFF.

The chain uses TRBV10-3 and TRBJ1-1; 7 bases are shared with TRBD1. With 11 bases clipped from V and 1 base from J, the junction kept 7 bases outside the gene matches. This CDR3 contains 13 residues. Germline V lookup: CDR1 ENHRY, CDR2 SYGVKD. The CDR3 DNA reads TGTGCCTCCACCGGGACAGCGAACACTGAAGCTTTCTTT. This translates into CASTGTANTEAFF.

The chain employs TRBV2 and TRBJ1-2; D unclear. CDR1 and CDR2 (germline): SNHLY, FYNNEI. Trimming stripped 2 bases from V and 4 bases from J, with 14 bases between. This CDR3 has 15 residues. The CDR3 coding sequence is TGTGCCAGCAGTGAACTTCGGCAGGCCGCCTATGGCTACACCTTC. This codes for CASSELRQAAYGYTF.

This chain uses TRBV4-1 with TRBJ2-2, with 13 bases aligning to TRBD2. CDR1 is MGHRA, CDR2 YSYEKL, per germline. This CDR3 contains 17 residues. Trimming cost V 3 bases and J 0 bases; bases outside gene matches: 1. The CDR3 region has the DNA TGCGCCAGCAGCCAGGGACTAGCGGGATCGAACACCGGGGAGCTGTTTTTT. Amino acid sequence: CASSQGLAGSNTGELFF.

The chain employs TRBV28 and TRBJ2-7, with TRBD2 matching over 11 bases. CDR1 is MDHEN and CDR2 is SYDVKM in the germline V gene. J lost 4 bases, V lost 3 bases, and 2 bases had no gene match. The CDR3 is made up of 14 amino acids. The CDR3, as DNA: TGTGCCAGCAGTTTCACTAGCGGGGGTTACGAGCAGTACTTC. It yields the protein CASSFTSGGYEQYF.

This chain joins TRBV5-1 and TRBJ2-7; 8 nucleotides match TRBD2. J gave up 0 bases and V 0 bases, and 5 bases lay outside the gene matches. This CDR3 has 16 amino acids. Germline assignment: CDR1 SGHRS and CDR2 YFSETQ. CDR3 protein: CASSLAIGTSSYEQYF. Written as DNA, the CDR3 is TGCGCCAGCAGCTTGGCCATCGGGACTAGCTCCTACGAGCAGTACTTC.

This chain connects TRBV7-2 to TRBJ1-4; D may be TRBD1 (5 bases). V was shortened by 1 base and J by 7 bases, with 10 bases between the two germline ends. This CDR3 has 14 amino acids. The V gene's germline CDR1 is SGHTA and CDR2 FQGNSA. The CDR3 here is CASSLDGRGEKLFF. Here the CDR3 DNA reads TGTGCCAGCAGCTTAGATGGGAGGGGTGAAAAACTGTTTTTT.

The V call is TRBV2, the J call TRBJ1-1; maybe TRBD1 (5 bases). This CDR3 is built from 14 residues. Germline V CDR1 and CDR2: SNHLY, FYNNEI. V was clipped by 3 bases and J by 8 bases, with 16 bases between them. The CDR3 loop is CASSDLTDYSEAFF. The CDR3 nucleotides read TGTGCCAGCAGTGATTTGACAGATTATTCGGAAGCTTTCTTT. Combining the CDR3 with reference TRBV2 and TRBJ1-1 gives the whole variable domain EPEVTQTPSHQVTQMGQEVILRCVPISNHLYFYWYRQILGQKVEFLVSFYNNEISEKSEIFDDQFSVERPDGSNFTLKIRSTKLEDSAMYFCASSDLTDYSEAFFGQGTRLTVV.

This clone was seen more than once but under ten times. The chain recombines TRBV7-2 with TRBJ2-7; TRBD2 matches 15 bases. V lost 9 bases and J lost 0; bases outside the gene matches: 12. The CDR3 contains 18 residues. CDR1 is SGHTA, CDR2 FQGNSA, per germline. As DNA, the CDR3 is TGTGCCAGTCGAACCGGGACTAGCGGGGGGCCAAGCTCCTACGAGCAGTACTTC. Its protein is CASRTGTSGGPSSYEQYF.

The rearrangement links TRBV6-1 to TRBJ1-4; tentatively, D is TRBD1 (5 bases). The germline V gene encodes CDR1 MNHNS and CDR2 SASEGT. Trimming left V 3 bases short and J 2 bases short, with 19 bases between. CDR3 length: 18 residues. The CDR3, as DNA: TGTGCCAGCAGTGAGCCGACAGCCCTAGGGTGGACTAATGAAAAACTGTTTTTT. Protein: CASSEPTALGWTNEKLFF.

The V gene is TRBV7-9, the J gene TRBJ2-2, with 10 bases aligning to TRBD2. Germline V CDR1 and CDR2: SEHNR, FQNEAQ (reference sequence). The CDR3 length is 19 residues. The trim removed 2 bases at V and 0 bases at J, leaving 9 bases unmatched. The CDR3 sequence: CASSLMTSGSFTNTGELFF. Here the CDR3 DNA reads TGTGCCAGCAGCTTAATGACTAGCGGGTCCTTCACGAACACCGGGGAGCTGTTTTTT.

CDR3 DNA: TGTGCCAGCAGCGCCTGGACTTGGGGAGAGCAGTTCTTC. It is translated as CASSAWTWGEQFF. The V and J genes are TRBV9 and TRBJ2-1; a possible D gene is TRBD2 (5 bases). V lost 3 bases to trimming and J lost 10 bases, with 14 bases between them. Looked up from germline, CDR1 is SGDLS and CDR2 is YYNGEE. The CDR3 runs to 13 residues.

The chain employs TRBV7-9 and TRBJ2-1; TRBD1 aligns across 9 bases. Trimming at V came to 5 bases and at J to 3 bases, leaving 5 bases not matched to a gene. In germline, CDR1 is SEHNR, CDR2 FQNEAQ (reference sequence). The CDR3 is 15 residues long. CDR3 region: CASSHGQGLYNEQFF. In DNA, the CDR3 is TGTGCCAGCAGCCACGGACAGGGGCTCTACAATGAGCAGTTCTTC.

The genes are TRBV18 and TRBJ1-1; TRBD1 is a possible D gene (5 bases). Germline V gene data show CDR1 as KGHSH and CDR2 as LQKENI. The CDR3 contains 13 residues. Trimming left V 6 bases short and J 0 bases short, with 8 bases between. As DNA, the CDR3 is TGTGCCAGCTCCCAGGGTTTGAACACTGAAGCTTTCTTT. Translated: CASSQGLNTEAFF.

The chain uses TRBV4-1 and TRBJ1-1; D uncertain. Germline V gives CDR1 MGHRA, CDR2 YSYEKL. CDR3 length: 14 residues. The V gene lost 1 base and the J gene lost 3 bases, with 9 bases spanning the gap. CDR3 loop: CASSQVLPDTEAFF. CDR3 sequence (DNA): TGCGCCAGCAGCCAAGTCCTTCCGGACACTGAAGCTTTCTTT.

The rearrangement links TRBV30 to TRBJ1-5; 8 bases match TRBD1. Trimming removed 2 bases from V and 5 bases from J; junction bases left unmatched: 5. The germline V gene encodes CDR1 GTSNPN and CDR2 SVGIG (reference sequence). The CDR3 sequence is 14 residues long. CDR3 amino acids: CAWSFGQGDQPQHF. The CDR3 DNA is TGTGCCTGGAGTTTCGGACAGGGCGATCAGCCCCAGCATTTT.

This clone has a handful of counts. CDR3 sequence: CASSSPDRAYEQYF. CDR3 in DNA: TGTGCCAGCAGTTCCCCGGACAGGGCCTACGAGCAGTACTTC. V usage is TRBV27 and J usage is TRBJ2-7, with 8 positions matching TRBD1. The germline CDR1 and CDR2 sequences are MNHEY and SMNVEV (reference sequence). The CDR3 is made up of 14 amino acids. V was clipped by 4 bases and J by 2 bases; unmatched bases: 4.

The chain joins TRBV7-9 to TRBJ1-4; D remains ambiguous. The CDR3 covers 13 residues. The germline V gene encodes CDR1 SEHNR and CDR2 FQNEAQ (reference sequence). V was shortened by 5 bases and J by 7 bases, with 11 bases between the two germline ends. The DNA of the CDR3 is TGTGCCAGCAGCCCAGACCGGGGTGAAAAACTGTTTTTT. Translation: CASSPDRGEKLFF.

The chain is built from TRBV21-1 and TRBJ1-1. TRBV21-1 is a listed pseudogene. The CDR3 totals 14 residues. The CDR3 sequence is CASSTLTRQTEAFF. CDR3 coding DNA: TGTGCCAGCAGCACCCTTACGAGGCAGACTGAAGCTTTCTTT.

The J gene is TRBJ1-5, the V gene TRBV4-1; D is ambiguous. The germline CDR1 and CDR2 sequences are MGHRA and YSYEKL. Trimming took off 4 bases at V and 3 bases at J, with 16 bases between the two ends. The CDR3 length is 16 residues. In nucleotides, the CDR3 is TGCGCCAGCAGCCCCTTATTCGGGGTGGCCAATCAGCCCCAGCATTTT. This codes for CASSPLFGVANQPQHF.

The chain links TRBV6-6 to TRBJ2-7; the D gene is possibly TRBD1 (6 bases). Trimming removed 5 bases from V and 1 base from J, with 12 bases in between. CDR3 length: 14 residues. CDR1 is MNHNY, CDR2 SVGAGI, per germline (reference sequence). The DNA of the CDR3 is TGTGCCAGCAGTCCCCGGGACACATCCTACGAGCAGTACTTC. Its translation: CASSPRDTSYEQYF.